The 5 T cell receptor beta chains reported below all come from one sample, sequenced in a study of human T cells and chemical hapten exposure. Specified time point: patch test 3, about 24 weeks after DPC sensitization. Treatment reported: therapeutic diphenylcyclopropenone sensitization with weekly scalp DPC. MiXCR, run by TCRdb on the RACE reads, gives a single entry per CDR3 protein. The sample records about 30,000 distinct CDR3 sequences, approximately 6% being singletons. The source was whole blood, collected in connection with sensitization to the hapten diphenylcyclopropenone (DPC). Receptors originate from a man aged 30 to 39 with alopecia areata. Some clones in this sample may be carry-over from other donors' samples.

This clonotype was seen at least ten times. The chain joins TRBV29-1 to TRBJ2-7; D gene uncertain. V lost 5 bases and J 0 bases, leaving 8 bases between the germline ends. Germline assignment: CDR1 SQVTM and CDR2 ANQGSEA. This CDR3 spans 12 amino acids. The chain's CDR3 is CSVQADSYEQYF. CDR3 nucleotides: TGCAGCGTTCAGGCAGACTCCTACGAGCAGTACTTC.

Many counts were recorded for this clonotype. This chain connects TRBV29-1 to TRBJ2-3; a possible D gene is TRBD2 (6 bases). The V gene lost 6 bases and the J gene lost 2 bases, with 15 bases spanning the gap. The CDR3 is 14 residues long. The germline CDR1 and CDR2 sequences are SQVTM and ANQGSEA. CDR3 sequence (DNA): TGCAGCGTCCGGCGGGGCAGTAACACAGATACGCAGTATTTT. It specifies CSVRRGSNTDTQYF.

This clonotype was picked up many times. The chain uses TRBV6-5 and TRBJ1-5; 7 nucleotides match TRBD1. V shed 2 bases, J shed 9 bases, and the junction held 7 bases outside the gene matches. Germline CDR1 and CDR2: MNHEY and SVGAGI. The CDR3 is made up of 14 amino acids. CDR3 nucleotides: TGTGCCAGCAGTTACCAAACAGGGGTTCGGCCCCAGCATTTT. It codes for CASSYQTGVRPQHF.

There are many counts of this clonotype. This chain links TRBV7-9 with TRBJ1-4; D not resolved. The CDR3 length is 16 residues. Germline V CDR1 and CDR2: SEHNR, FQNEAQ (reference sequence). Trimming took off 5 bases at V and 7 bases at J, with 20 bases between the two ends. The CDR3 region is CASSPPFRAGGEKLFF. The CDR3 DNA reads TGTGCCAGCAGCCCTCCCTTTAGGGCGGGTGGTGAAAAACTGTTTTTT.

This clonotype was detected only a few times. The chain carries TRBV7-2 and TRBJ1-2, with D uncertain. Trimming cost V 0 bases and J 7 bases, with 9 bases left between them. CDR1 is SGHTA, CDR2 FQGNSA, per germline. The CDR3 sequence is 13 residues long. The CDR3: CASSLATTAGYTF. CDR3 nucleotides: TGTGCCAGCAGCTTAGCCACCACAGCTGGCTACACCTTC.